Listed below are T cell receptor beta chains from one sample, sequenced in a study of human T cells and chemical hapten exposure. TCRdb analysed the RACE reads with MiXCR anew, one entry per CDR3 protein. The sample lists tens of thousands of distinct CDR3 sequences, roughly 8.5% occurring once. Sequencing was performed on whole blood. These receptors were obtained from a female donor in good health. Some clones in this sample may be carry-over from other donors' samples. The conserved cysteine and the conserved F or W are not part of the CDR3 here.

V gene	J gene	CDR3 protein
TRBV6-1	TRBJ1-5	ASREGLGMNQPQH
TRBV7-2	TRBJ2-7	ASSYPDGRYEQY
TRBV20-1	TRBJ2-2	SARSLTGSTNTGELF
TRBV7-2	TRBJ1-4	ASSLVGQGGKLF
TRBV6-2/TRBV6-3	TRBJ1-1	ASSLRRGTTEAF
TRBV28	TRBJ1-4	ASSSDGKTNEKLF
TRBV29-1	TRBJ2-7	SVPGTASYEQY
TRBV6-2/TRBV6-3	TRBJ2-3	ASTQRTGTDTQY
TRBV4-2	TRBJ2-7	ASSQGHDYEQY
TRBV5-6	TRBJ1-1	ASSLGLLGADTEAF
TRBV2	TRBJ2-5	ASSLGDGGHRETQY
TRBV12-3/TRBV12-4	TRBJ2-1	ASSPTSDTSSYNEQF
TRBV4-3	TRBJ1-1	ASSQVRYGSNTEAF
TRBV20-1	TRBJ2-7	SAEGTGKAEQY
TRBV4-2	TRBJ1-6	ASSQGEGKPLH
TRBV3-1	TRBJ2-7	ASSHPSRRDRHEQY
TRBV4-3	TRBJ1-4	ASSPNDRGNEKLF
TRBV2	TRBJ2-1	ASSAGTSGRNEQF
TRBV27	TRBJ1-1	ASSSQGLNEAF
TRBV6-6	TRBJ2-5	ASSYGGETQY
TRBV12-5	TRBJ1-2	ASGLVPRNYGYT
TRBV5-1	TRBJ1-1	ASSAGTGNTEAF
TRBV6-6	TRBJ2-1	ASSWGVSSYNEQF
TRBV29-1	TRBJ2-7	SAKPTGAYEQY
TRBV6-5	TRBJ2-7	ASRPGTSGIYEQY
TRBV20-1	TRBJ1-5	SARGRGISNQPQH
TRBV7-9	TRBJ2-5	ASSSLGETQY
TRBV27	TRBJ2-2	ASSGTQGWVNTGELF
TRBV29-1	TRBJ2-1	SVEVSYNEQF